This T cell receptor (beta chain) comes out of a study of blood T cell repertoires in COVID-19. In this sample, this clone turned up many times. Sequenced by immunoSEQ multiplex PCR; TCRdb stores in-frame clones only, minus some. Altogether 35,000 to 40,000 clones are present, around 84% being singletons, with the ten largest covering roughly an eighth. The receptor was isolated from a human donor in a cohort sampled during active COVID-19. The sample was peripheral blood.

The CDR3, as DNA: TGTGCCAGCAGCTTAGGAGGGCCCAGGGGCCAGCATTTT. Residues: CASSLGGPRGQHF. The chain employs TRBV7-8 and TRBJ1-5; maybe TRBD1 (6 bases). CDR3 length: 13 residues. V was pared by 1 base and J by 12 bases, with 13 bases between. CDR1 is SGHVS, CDR2 FQNEAQ, per germline.